The next 27 T cell receptor beta chains were all read from a single sample in a study of T cell repertoires in cytomegalovirus infection. A single record per CDR3 protein comes from TCRdb applying MiXCR to the reads. Of 150,000 to 200,000 distinct CDR3 sequences in the sample, more than 15% were seen once. The sequenced sample consisted of CD8+ T cells from PBMCs. The receptor set was obtained from a human donor in good health (CMV status not recorded). Some clones in this sample may be carry-over from other donors' samples.

This clonotype has a handful of counts. V and J are TRBV7-2 and TRBJ2-2; D is possibly TRBD1 (7 bases). This CDR3 region has 15 residues. V lost 5 bases, J lost 6 bases, and 16 bases lay in between. Germline V CDR1 and CDR2: SGHTA, FQGNSA. The CDR3 DNA reads as TGTGCCAGCAGCCCAGGGGGGCGGGGCTCCGGGGAGCTGTTTTTT. It yields the protein CASSPGGRGSGELFF. Combining the CDR3 with reference TRBV7-2 and TRBJ2-2 gives the whole variable domain GAGVSQSPSNKVTEKGKDVELRCDPISGHTALYWYRQSLGQGLEFLIYFQGNSAPDKSGLPSDRFSAERTGGSVSTLTIQRTQQEDSAVYLCASSPGGRGSGELFFGEGSRLTVL.

This chain joins TRBV7-6 and TRBJ1-5; tentatively, D is TRBD1 (5 bases). Germline CDR1 reads SGHVS; CDR2 reads FNYEAQ. The V and J ends lost 2 bases and 2 bases respectively, with 16 bases between them. This CDR3 has 17 residues. The CDR3 nucleotides are TGTGCCAGCAGCTTACGTGGGGGGGGGGAAGGCAATCAGCCCCAGCATTTT. Encoded protein: CASSLRGGGEGNQPQHF.

The gene calls are TRBV7-9 and TRBJ2-1; D may be TRBD2 (6 bases). Germline CDR1 is SEHNR and CDR2 is FQNEAQ (reference sequence). This CDR3 spans 15 amino acids. The V end lost 4 bases, the J end lost 7 bases, and 17 bases lay between the germline ends. The CDR3 region is CASSSHLGDFNEQFF. CDR3 DNA sequence: TGTGCCAGCAGCTCCCACCTGGGGGACTTTAATGAGCAGTTCTTC.

The genes are TRBV28 and TRBJ1-1; D unclear. CDR1 MDHEN and CDR2 SYDVKM come from the germline V gene. This CDR3 comprises 13 residues. V lost 3 bases, J lost 1 base, and 6 bases lay in between. The CDR3 nucleotides are TGTGCCAGCAGTTTTGGCAGGAACACTGAAGCTTTCTTT. Its translation: CASSFGRNTEAFF.

This clonotype appeared a few times. The chain carries TRBV2 and TRBJ2-6, with D hard to call. Germline CDR1 is SNHLY and CDR2 is FYNNEI. The CDR3 runs 15 residues. V was trimmed by 3 bases and J by 5 bases, leaving 11 bases between them. CDR3 loop: CASSDGKSWANVLTF. DNA for the CDR3: TGTGCCAGCAGTGACGGCAAATCATGGGCCAACGTCCTGACTTTC.

The chain has TRBV14 and TRBJ2-1; D may be TRBD2 (6 bases). Germline V lookup: CDR1 SGHDN, CDR2 FVKESK. Trimming shortened V by 4 bases and J by 0 bases, and 13 bases separated the two germline ends. The CDR3 runs to 16 residues. CDR3 nucleotide sequence: TGTGCCAGCAGCCCCCCGGGGAGGAGCTCCTACAATGAGCAGTTCTTC. This codes for CASSPPGRSSYNEQFF.

In its sample, this clonotype was seen a few times. This chain joins TRBV7-6 and TRBJ2-5; D ambiguous. This CDR3 is 13 amino acids long. Trimming took off 5 bases at V and 4 bases at J, with 11 bases between the two ends. Germline V gene sequence: CDR1 SGHVS, CDR2 FNYEAQ. CDR3 in amino acids: CASSPAQRETQYF. The CDR3 bases are TGTGCCAGCAGCCCCGCTCAGAGAGAGACCCAGTACTTC. The variable domain in full, completed from reference TRBV7-6 and TRBJ2-5, reads GAGVSQSPRYKVTKRGQDVALRCDPISGHVSLYWYRQALGQGPEFLTYFNYEAQQDKSGLPNDRFSAERPEGSISTLTIQRTEQRDSAMYRCASSPAQRETQYFGPGTRLLVL.

The J gene is TRBJ2-7, the V gene TRBV7-2, with 11 nucleotides matching TRBD2. The CDR3 sequence is 17 residues long. Germline trimming cut 7 bases from V and 0 bases from J; bases unmatched to any gene: 11. Germline V gene lookup returns CDR1 SGHTA and CDR2 FQGNSA. The CDR3, as DNA: TGTGCCAGCAACCAAGGGGCCCTAGCGGGGGGCTCCTACGAGCAGTACTTC. It yields the protein CASNQGALAGGSYEQYF.

About this clonotype: The CDR3 ends on some other residue instead of the conserved phenylalanine or tryptophan, so this is likely a read error. The chain carries TRBV6-5 and TRBJ1-2, with D perhaps TRBD1 (5 bases). Trimming stripped 4 bases from V and 3 bases from J, with 9 bases between. The CDR3 extends over 13 amino acids. The germline V gene has CDR1 MNHEY and CDR2 SVGAGI. The CDR3 protein is CASSSPTDYGYTL. CDR3 nucleotide sequence: TGTGCCAGCAGTTCGCCGACAGACTATGGCTACACCTTG.

V and J are TRBV10-3 and TRBJ1-2, with 7 bases aligning to TRBD1. Germline V CDR1 and CDR2: ENHRY, SYGVKD. The CDR3 consists of 15 residues. The V and J ends lost 7 bases and 4 bases, in that order; junction bases with no gene match: 12. The CDR3 loop is CAINTAGTESYGYTF. CDR3 coding DNA: TGTGCCATCAACACCGCCGGGACAGAGAGCTATGGCTACACCTTC.

This clonotype was detected a few times. This rearrangement joins TRBV4-1 to TRBJ1-4, with TRBD1 identical over 9 bases. CDR3 length: 19 amino acids. Germline values: CDR1 MGHRA, CDR2 YSYEKL. Trimming removed 2 bases from V and 2 bases from J; junction bases left unmatched: 12. For the CDR3, the DNA is TGCGCCAGCAGCCAAAAAATCCCGGGACAGGGATCCACTAATGAAAAACTGTTTTTT. Protein: CASSQKIPGQGSTNEKLFF.

The V and J genes are TRBV28 and TRBJ1-3; tentative D call: TRBD1 (5 bases). The germline V and J ends were trimmed by 6 bases and 1 base, with 19 bases remaining between them. Germline loops: CDR1 MDHEN, CDR2 SYDVKM. CDR3 length: 17 amino acids. CDR3 in DNA: TGTGCCAGCAGACGCCCTATCAGGGTTAGGTCTGGAAACACCATATATTTT. It is translated as CASRRPIRVRSGNTIYF.

For this clonotype: Given a much more abundant clone one base away, this may be a read error. This chain links TRBV7-9 with TRBJ2-3; 7 bases map to TRBD1. The CDR3 runs 14 residues. Germline lookup yields CDR1 SEHNR and CDR2 FQNEAQ (reference sequence). In DNA, the CDR3 is TGTGCCATCAGCCCCGGGGACAGAGGAGATACGCAGTATTTT. It translates to CAISPGDRGDTQYF.

This clonotype has a handful of counts. The chain couples TRBV20-1 to TRBJ2-1, with 8 positions matching TRBD2. The CDR3 is made up of 14 amino acids. Germline assignment: CDR1 DFQATT and CDR2 SNEGSKA (reference sequence). The V and J ends lost 7 bases and 0 bases, in that order; junction bases with no gene match: 5. As DNA, the CDR3 is TGCAGTGGGAGTAGCGGGGACTCCTACAATGAGCAGTTCTTC. Protein sequence: CSGSSGDSYNEQFF.

This clonotype appeared many times. The chain employs TRBV12-3 or TRBV12-4 and TRBJ1-2, with a possible D match to TRBD1 (6 bases). Trimming stripped 5 bases from V and 6 bases from J, with 13 bases between. The CDR3 is 13 amino acids. The CDR3 nucleotides are TGTGCCAGCAGTCCTCGACAGGAAGATGGCTACACCTTC. Translating it yields CASSPRQEDGYTF.

The genes are TRBV5-6 and TRBJ2-7; 7 bases are shared with TRBD2. The CDR3 is 15 amino acids. After removal of 2 bases from V and 4 bases from J, the junction contained 9 bases not matched to a gene. Per the germline V gene, CDR1 is SGHDT and CDR2 is YYEEEE. The CDR3 sequence is CASSFGTRGSYEQYF. CDR3 coding DNA: TGTGCCAGCAGCTTCGGGACTCGCGGGAGTTACGAGCAGTACTTC.

The chain carries TRBV6-2 or TRBV6-3 and TRBJ2-5, with TRBD2 matching over 10 bases. V trimming: 6 bases; J trimming: 9 bases; junction bases outside the gene matches: 13. CDR3 length: 15 residues. CDR1 and CDR2 (germline): MNHEY, SVGEGT. The CDR3 loop reads CASSQLAGPQGAQYF. As DNA, the CDR3 is TGTGCCAGCAGCCAACTAGCGGGGCCTCAAGGGGCCCAGTACTTC.

This clonotype has a count of ten or more. CDR3 bases: TGTGCCAGCAGTTACTCTGGCAGAAAGTATAGCAATCAGCCCCAGCATTTT. Its translation is CASSYSGRKYSNQPQHF. The chain employs TRBV6-2 or TRBV6-3 and TRBJ1-5; D not resolved. The CDR3 contains 17 residues. V dropped 0 bases and J dropped 0 bases, with 12 bases sitting between them. CDR1 and CDR2 from the germline V gene are MNHEY and SVGEGT.

This clonotype occurred a few times. The CDR3 DNA follows: TGTGCCAGCAGCTTCCCCGCGCGGGAATATGGCTACACCTTC. Protein product: CASSFPAREYGYTF. The chain employs TRBV7-2 and TRBJ1-2, with D hard to call. The germline V gene has CDR1 SGHTA and CDR2 FQGNSA. The ends were cut back, 3 bases at V and 5 bases at J, with 13 bases in the middle. The CDR3 length is 14 residues. Combining the CDR3 with reference TRBV7-2 and TRBJ1-2 gives the whole variable domain GAGVSQSPSNKVTEKGKDVELRCDPISGHTALYWYRQSLGQGLEFLIYFQGNSAPDKSGLPSDRFSAERTGGSVSTLTIQRTQQEDSAVYLCASSFPAREYGYTFGSGTRLTVV.

This chain connects TRBV7-2 to TRBJ2-7; tentatively, D is TRBD2 (5 bases). The germline V and J ends were trimmed by 0 bases and 2 bases, with 14 bases remaining between them. The CDR3 is 16 amino acids. Germline CDR1 is SGHTA and CDR2 is FQGNSA. CDR3 sequence: CASSLAPGGGPYEQYF. Written as DNA, the CDR3 is TGTGCCAGCAGCTTAGCGCCGGGCGGAGGACCCTACGAGCAGTACTTC.

This clonotype was detected a few times. The chain is built from TRBV7-8 and TRBJ1-5, with TRBD1 matching over 11 bases. V was clipped by 0 bases and J by 8 bases; unmatched bases: 6. The germline V gene has CDR1 SGHVS and CDR2 FQNEAQ. The CDR3 totals 16 residues. The chain's CDR3 is CASSLADRGRREPQHF. CDR3 DNA sequence: TGTGCCAGCAGCTTAGCGGACAGGGGGCGCAGGGAGCCCCAGCATTTT.

The CDR3: CSATPNPGQGYEQYF. In DNA form, the CDR3 reads TGCAGTGCTACGCCCAACCCAGGACAGGGCTACGAGCAGTACTTC. The chain is built from TRBV20-1 and TRBJ2-7; TRBD1 matches 8 bases. The V segment lost 4 bases and the J segment 3 bases; nucleotides outside the gene matches: 11. The germline gives CDR1 DFQATT, CDR2 SNEGSKA (reference sequence). The CDR3 totals 15 residues.

This clonotype showed up just a few times. The chain recombines TRBV7-6 with TRBJ2-2; D is unresolved. In germline, CDR1 is SGHVS, CDR2 FNYEAQ. Trimming pared 4 bases from V and 7 bases from J, leaving 10 bases between. This CDR3 comprises 13 residues. CDR3 residues: CASSSSLGGELFF. The CDR3 DNA follows: TGTGCCAGCAGCTCCTCGCTAGGCGGGGAGCTGTTTTTT.

This clonotype was observed a few times. The V and J genes are TRBV7-9 and TRBJ1-1; D is uncertain. V was cut by 2 bases and J by 1 base, with 14 bases left in between. The length of the CDR3 is 16 residues. CDR1 is SEHNR, CDR2 FQNEAQ, per germline (reference sequence). CDR3 loop: CASSLSLSPSNTEAFF. DNA of the CDR3: TGTGCCAGCAGCTTAAGCCTGAGTCCTTCGAACACTGAAGCTTTCTTT.

The chain carries TRBV12-3 or TRBV12-4 and TRBJ2-2; D ambiguous. V gave up 3 bases and J gave up 3 bases, with 2 bases separating them. The CDR3 contains 12 residues. This CDR3 reads CASSFYTGELFF. CDR3 nucleotide sequence: TGTGCCAGCAGTTTCTACACCGGGGAGCTGTTTTTT.

The CDR3 here is CATSLRDRGPVDSQYF. Here the CDR3 DNA reads TGTGCCACCAGCCTCCGGGACAGGGGGCCGGTAGACAGTCAGTACTTC. V gene TRBV15 combines with J gene TRBJ2-4, with 12 bases aligning to TRBD1. Germline V gives CDR1 LNHNV, CDR2 YYDKDF (reference sequence). V shed 5 bases, J shed 12 bases, and the junction held 14 bases outside the gene matches. CDR3 size: 16 residues. Drawing the rest from reference TRBV15 and TRBJ2-4, the complete variable domain is DAMVIQNPRYQVTQFGKPVTLSCSQTLNHNVMYWYQQKSSQAPKLLFHYYDKDFNNEADTPDNFQSRRPNTSFCFLDIRSPGLGDTAMYLCATSLRDRGPVDSQYFGAGTRLSVL.

The table lists this clonotype with a few counts. V and J are TRBV28 and TRBJ2-3; D ambiguous. This CDR3 is 13 amino acids long. CDR1 is MDHEN, CDR2 SYDVKM, per germline. V gave up 4 bases and J gave up 5 bases, with 10 bases separating them. The CDR3 protein is CASSWTAQDTQYF. For the CDR3, the DNA is TGTGCCAGCAGTTGGACCGCGCAAGATACGCAGTATTTT.